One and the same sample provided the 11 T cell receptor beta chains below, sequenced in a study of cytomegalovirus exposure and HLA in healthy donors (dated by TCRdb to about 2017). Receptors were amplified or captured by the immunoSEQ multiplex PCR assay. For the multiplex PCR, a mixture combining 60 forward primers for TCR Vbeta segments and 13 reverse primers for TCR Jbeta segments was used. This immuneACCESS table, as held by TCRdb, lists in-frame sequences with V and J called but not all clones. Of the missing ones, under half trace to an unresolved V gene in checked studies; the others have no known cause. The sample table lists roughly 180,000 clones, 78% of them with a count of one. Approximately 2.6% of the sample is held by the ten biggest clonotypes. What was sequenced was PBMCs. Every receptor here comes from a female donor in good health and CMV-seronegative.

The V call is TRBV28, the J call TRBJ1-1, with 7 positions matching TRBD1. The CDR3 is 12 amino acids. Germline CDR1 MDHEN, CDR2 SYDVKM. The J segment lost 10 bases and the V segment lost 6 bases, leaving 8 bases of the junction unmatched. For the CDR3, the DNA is TGTGCCAGCAGAGAAGGGGGCTTTGTAGCTTTCTTT. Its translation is CASREGGFVAFF.

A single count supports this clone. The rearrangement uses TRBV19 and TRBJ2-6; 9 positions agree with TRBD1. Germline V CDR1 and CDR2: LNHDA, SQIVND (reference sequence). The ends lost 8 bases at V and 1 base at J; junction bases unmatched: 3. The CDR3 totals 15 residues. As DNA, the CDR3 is TGTGCCAGTCTGGACAGGGGATCTGGGGCCAACGTCCTGACTTTC. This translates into CASLDRGSGANVLTF. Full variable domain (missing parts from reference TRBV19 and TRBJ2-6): DGGITQSPKYLFRKEGQNVTLSCEQNLNHDAMYWYRQDPGQGLRLIYYSQIVNDFQKGDIAEGYSVSREKKESFPLTVTSAQKNPTAFYLCASLDRGSGANVLTFGAGSRLTVL.

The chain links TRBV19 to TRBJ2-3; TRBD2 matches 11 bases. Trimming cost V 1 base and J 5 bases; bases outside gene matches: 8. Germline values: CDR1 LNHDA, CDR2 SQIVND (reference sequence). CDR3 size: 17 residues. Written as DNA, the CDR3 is TGTGCCAGTAGTATAGTTCTAGGGGGACTAGCGGTAGATACGCAGTATTTT. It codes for CASSIVLGGLAVDTQYF.

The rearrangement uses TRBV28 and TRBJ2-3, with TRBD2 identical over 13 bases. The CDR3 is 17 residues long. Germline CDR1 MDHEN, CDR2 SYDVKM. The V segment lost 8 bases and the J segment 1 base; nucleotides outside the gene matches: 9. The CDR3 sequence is CASYPPGLAGGTDTQYF. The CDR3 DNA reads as TGTGCCAGCTACCCCCCCGGACTAGCGGGAGGCACAGATACGCAGTATTTT.

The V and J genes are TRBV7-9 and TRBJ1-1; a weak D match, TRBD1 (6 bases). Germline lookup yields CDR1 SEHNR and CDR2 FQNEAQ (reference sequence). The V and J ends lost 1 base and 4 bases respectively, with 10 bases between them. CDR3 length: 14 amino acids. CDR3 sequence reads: CASSLVGGATEAFF. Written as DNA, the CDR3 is TGTGCCAGCAGCTTAGTAGGGGGTGCCACTGAAGCTTTCTTT. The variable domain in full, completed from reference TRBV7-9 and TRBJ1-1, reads DTGVSQNPRHKITKRGQNVTFRCDPISEHNRLYWYRQTLGQGPEFLTYFQNEAQLEKSRLLSDRFSAERPKGSFSTLEIQRTEQGDSAMYLCASSLVGGATEAFFGQGTRLTVV.

This CDR3 reads CASSLGPGRDTEAFF. The CDR3 bases are TGTGCCAGCAGCTTGGGTCCGGGAAGGGACACTGAAGCTTTCTTT. The gene calls are TRBV5-8 and TRBJ1-1, with D hard to call. The CDR3 length is 15 residues. The germline CDR1 and CDR2 sequences are SGHTS and YDEGEE. The V gene lost 0 bases and the J gene lost 3 bases, with 12 bases spanning the gap.

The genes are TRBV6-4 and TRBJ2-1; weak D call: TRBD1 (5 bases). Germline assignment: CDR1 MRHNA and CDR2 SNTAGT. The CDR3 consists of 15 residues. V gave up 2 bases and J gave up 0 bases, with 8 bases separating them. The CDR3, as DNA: TGTGCCAGCAGTGACGGGGCTAGCTCCTACAATGAGCAGTTCTTC. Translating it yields CASSDGASSYNEQFF.

The CDR3: CASSSGSMWNTQYF. In DNA, the CDR3 is TGTGCCAGCAGTTCCGGGAGTATGTGGAATACGCAGTATTTT. This rearrangement joins TRBV27 to TRBJ2-3; possible D gene TRBD2, 6 bases. The germline V and J ends were trimmed by 4 bases and 7 bases, with 15 bases remaining between them. The CDR3 length is 14 residues. The germline gives CDR1 MNHEY, CDR2 SMNVEV (reference sequence).

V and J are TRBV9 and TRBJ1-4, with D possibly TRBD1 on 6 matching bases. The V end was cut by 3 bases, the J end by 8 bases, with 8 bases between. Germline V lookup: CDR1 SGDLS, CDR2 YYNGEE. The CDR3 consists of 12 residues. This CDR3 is CASSGDREKLFF. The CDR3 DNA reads TGTGCCAGCAGCGGAGACAGGGAAAAACTGTTTTTT.

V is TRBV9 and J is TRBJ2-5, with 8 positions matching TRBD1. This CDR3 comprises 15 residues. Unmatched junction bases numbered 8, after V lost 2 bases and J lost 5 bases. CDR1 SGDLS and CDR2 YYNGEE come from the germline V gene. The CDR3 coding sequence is TGTGCCAGCAGCGTTACAGGGGGGATAGGGGAGACCCAGTACTTC. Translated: CASSVTGGIGETQYF.

The CDR3 sequence is CASILQGDGELFF. CDR3 in DNA: TGTGCCAGCATTCTACAGGGGGACGGGGAGCTGTTTTTT. The J gene is TRBJ2-2, the V gene TRBV2; 8 positions match TRBD1. CDR1 SNHLY and CDR2 FYNNEI come from the germline V gene. The J segment lost 7 bases and the V segment lost 7 bases, leaving 5 bases of the junction unmatched. This CDR3 has 13 amino acids.